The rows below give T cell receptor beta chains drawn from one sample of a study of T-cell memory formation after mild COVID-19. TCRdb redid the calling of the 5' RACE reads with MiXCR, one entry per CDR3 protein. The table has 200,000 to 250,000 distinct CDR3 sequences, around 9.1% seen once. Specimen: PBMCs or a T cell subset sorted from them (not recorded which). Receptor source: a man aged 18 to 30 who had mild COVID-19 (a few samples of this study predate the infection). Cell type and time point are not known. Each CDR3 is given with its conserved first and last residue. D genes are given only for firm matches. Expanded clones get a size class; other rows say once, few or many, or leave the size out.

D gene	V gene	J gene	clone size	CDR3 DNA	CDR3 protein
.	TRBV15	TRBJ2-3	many	TGTGCCACCAGCAGAGATAGCGGCACAGATACGCAGTATTTT	CATSRDSGTDTQYF
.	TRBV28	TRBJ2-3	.	TGTGCCAGTACCGACCTAACTGGCACAGATACGCAGTATTTT	CASTDLTGTDTQYF
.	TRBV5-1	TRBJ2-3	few	TGCGCCAGCTGGTCGGGGGTATCTGCAGATACGCAGTATTTT	CASWSGVSADTQYF
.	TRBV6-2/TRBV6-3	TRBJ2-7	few	TGTGCCAGTCTCCGTGGGGACTCGTCCTACGAGCAGTACTTC	CASLRGDSSYEQYF
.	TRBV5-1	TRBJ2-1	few	TGCGCCAGCAGCGGAGGGAGCTCCCCCAATGAGCAGTTCTTC	CASSGGSSPNEQFF
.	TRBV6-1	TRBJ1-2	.	TGTGCCAGCAGTGAATACGGGGGGTTAACGTCTGGCTACACCTTC	CASSEYGGLTSGYTF
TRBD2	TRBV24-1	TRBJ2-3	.	TGTGCCACCAGTGATTTAGGTCAAGGACTAGCGGGAGGAGATACGCAGTATTTT	CATSDLGQGLAGGDTQYF
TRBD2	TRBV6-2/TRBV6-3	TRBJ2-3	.	TGTGCCAGCAGTGCGCCCGGGACTAGGACAGATACGCAGTATTTT	CASSAPGTRTDTQYF
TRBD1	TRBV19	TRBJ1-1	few	TGTGCCAGTAGTCCACGGACGGGACCGAGCTACAGGGGTGAAGCTTTCTTT	CASSPRTGPSYRGEAFF
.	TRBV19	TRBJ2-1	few	TGTGCCAGTAGTATAGGGGGACACTTCAATGAGCAGTTCTTC	CASSIGGHFNEQFF
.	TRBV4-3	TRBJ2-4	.	TGCGCCAGCAGCCAAGATCCGGTCAAAAACATTCAGTACTTC	CASSQDPVKNIQYF
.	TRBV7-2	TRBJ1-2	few	TGTGCCAGCACCAAGACCGGGAGGTGGGGCTACACCTTC	CASTKTGRWGYTF
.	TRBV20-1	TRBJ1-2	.	TGCAGTGCTAGAGATCCGGGACGCCACCGCTATGGCTACACCTTC	CSARDPGRHRYGYTF
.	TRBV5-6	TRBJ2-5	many	TGTGCCAGCAGCTTGGTACCCCAAGAGACCCAGTACTTC	CASSLVPQETQYF
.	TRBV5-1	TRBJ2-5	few	TGCGCCAGCAGCACCTCATACAGAGATGAGACCCAGTACTTC	CASSTSYRDETQYF
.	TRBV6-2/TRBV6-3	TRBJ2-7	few	TGTGCCAGCAGTTCCACCACCCAATCGTGGAAGCTGTACGAGCAGTACTTC	CASSSTTQSWKLYEQYF
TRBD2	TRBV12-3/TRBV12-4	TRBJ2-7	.	TGTGCCAGCAGTTCACGATCGGCGGGACTAGGCTCCTACGAGCAGTACTTC	CASSSRSAGLGSYEQYF
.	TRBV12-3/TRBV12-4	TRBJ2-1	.	TGTGCCAGCAGGCACAGGGTTGAGCAGTTCTTC	CASRHRVEQFF
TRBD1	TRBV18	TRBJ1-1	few	TGTGCCAGCTCACCTCGACAGGGGCGGGGAAACACTGAAGCTTTCTTT	CASSPRQGRGNTEAFF
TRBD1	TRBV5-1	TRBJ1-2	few	TGCGCCAGCAGCTTCGGGACAGGGGGCAATGGCTACACCTTC	CASSFGTGGNGYTF
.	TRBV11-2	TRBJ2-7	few	TGTGCCAGCAGCTTCGGGGAAGGGACCCACTACGAGCAGTACTTC	CASSFGEGTHYEQYF
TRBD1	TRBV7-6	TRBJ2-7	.	TGTGCCAGCAGGGGGACAGGGGACTACGAGCAGTACTTC	CASRGTGDYEQYF
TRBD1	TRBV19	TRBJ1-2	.	TGTGCCAGTGCGCCCCGGGACAGGGGGCGAGGCTACACCTTC	CASAPRDRGRGYTF
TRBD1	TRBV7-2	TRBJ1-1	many	TGTGCCAGCAGCTTAGTTCAGGGGGCTGGCACTGAAGCTTTCTTT	CASSLVQGAGTEAFF
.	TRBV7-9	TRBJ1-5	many	TGTGCCAGCAGCTTACTTGTAAATCAGCCCCAGCATTTT	CASSLLVNQPQHF
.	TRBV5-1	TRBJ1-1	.	TGCGCCAGCAGCCCCCTAGGGGAGGGGAACACTGAAGCTTTCTTT	CASSPLGEGNTEAFF
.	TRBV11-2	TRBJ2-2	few	TGTGCCAGCAGCTGGAGGGCCCCCGGGGAGCTGTTTTTT	CASSWRAPGELFF
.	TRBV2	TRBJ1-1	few	TGTGCCAGCAGCCCTGAGAACACTGAAGCTTTCTTT	CASSPENTEAFF
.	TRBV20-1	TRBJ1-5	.	TGCAGTGCTATACCCGACCCAAATCAGCCCCAGCATTTT	CSAIPDPNQPQHF
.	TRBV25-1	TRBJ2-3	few	TGTGCCAGCAGTGATCTTGGGGGGAACACAGATACGCAGTATTTT	CASSDLGGNTDTQYF
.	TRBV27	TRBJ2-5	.	TGTGCCAGCAGGATGGCAGTGCGAGAGACCCAGTACTTC	CASRMAVRETQYF
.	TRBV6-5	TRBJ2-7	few	TGTGCCAGTCGGGAAACAGGTTTCCACGAGCAGTACTTC	CASRETGFHEQYF
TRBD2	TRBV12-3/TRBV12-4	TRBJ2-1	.	TGTGCCAGCAGACCCGGGACTAGCGGGGTCAATGAGCAGTTCTTC	CASRPGTSGVNEQFF
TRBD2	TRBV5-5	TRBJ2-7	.	TGTGCCAGCAGCTCGCGGACTAGCGGAGGGCTACTGGGATCCTACGAGCAGTACTTC	CASSSRTSGGLLGSYEQYF
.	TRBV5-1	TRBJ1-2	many	TGCGCCAGCAGCTTGGTTGCCGGGAACTATGGCTACACCTTC	CASSLVAGNYGYTF
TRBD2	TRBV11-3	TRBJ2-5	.	TGTGCCAGCAGCTCCACGGGGGGGCAAGAGACCCAGTACTTC	CASSSTGGQETQYF
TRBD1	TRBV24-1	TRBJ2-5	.	TGTGCCACCAGTGACAGGGGGAGAGAGACCCAGTACTTC	CATSDRGRETQYF
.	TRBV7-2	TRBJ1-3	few	TGTGCCAGCAGCTTACGGAACTCTGGAAACACCATATATTTT	CASSLRNSGNTIYF
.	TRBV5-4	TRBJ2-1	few	TGTGCCAGCAGCTTGCCGCCCCAAGGGGGAAATGAGCAGTTCTTC	CASSLPPQGGNEQFF
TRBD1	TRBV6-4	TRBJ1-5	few	TGTGCCAGCAGTGAAAAGGACAGGGTGGGGAGCAATCAGCCCCAGCATTTT	CASSEKDRVGSNQPQHF
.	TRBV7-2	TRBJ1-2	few	TGTGCCAGCAGCTTAAATTCTGACTATGGCTACACCTTC	CASSLNSDYGYTF
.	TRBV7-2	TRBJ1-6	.	TGTGCCAGCAGTTCAGCTTACAGCTCACCCCTCCACTTT	CASSSAYSSPLHF
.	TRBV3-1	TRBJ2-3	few	TGTGCCAGCAGCCAAGATACAGTAGTCGGTACGCAGTATTTT	CASSQDTVVGTQYF
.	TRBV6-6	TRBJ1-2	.	TGTGCCAGCGGGGGGGCAGGTGGCTACACCTTC	CASGGAGGYTF
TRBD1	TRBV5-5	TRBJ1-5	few	TGTGCCAGCAGCCTACAAGGACAGGGGCGTCAGCCCCAGCATTTT	CASSLQGQGRQPQHF
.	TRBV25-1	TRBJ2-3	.	TGTGCCAGCGGTTCAGGTTCCTCCCGGCGCACAGATACGCAGTATTTT	CASGSGSSRRTDTQYF
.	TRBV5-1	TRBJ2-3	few	TGCGCCAGCAGCTTGACGTCGGGGCAGGGCTTTGGTACGCAGTATTTT	CASSLTSGQGFGTQYF
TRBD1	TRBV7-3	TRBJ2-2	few	TGTGCCAGCAGCTTAGACAGGGAGAGCACCGGGGAGCTGTTTTTT	CASSLDRESTGELFF
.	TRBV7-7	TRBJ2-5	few	TGTGCCAGCAGCTTAGGAGGGGCCCCTCTCCAAGAGACCCAGTACTTC	CASSLGGAPLQETQYF
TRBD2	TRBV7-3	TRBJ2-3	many	TGTGCCAGCAGCCCAGGACTAGCGGGGGCAGATACGCAGTATTTT	CASSPGLAGADTQYF
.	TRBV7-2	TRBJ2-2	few	TGTGCCAGCACCCCAAGCGCCAGGCCCGGGGAGCTGTTTTTT	CASTPSARPGELFF
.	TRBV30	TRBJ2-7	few	TGTGCCTGGCGACCTAGCTCCTACGAGCAGTACTTC	CAWRPSSYEQYF
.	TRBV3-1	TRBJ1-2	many	TGTGCCAGCAGCCCTCTCCCAGGGGATGGCTACACCTTC	CASSPLPGDGYTF